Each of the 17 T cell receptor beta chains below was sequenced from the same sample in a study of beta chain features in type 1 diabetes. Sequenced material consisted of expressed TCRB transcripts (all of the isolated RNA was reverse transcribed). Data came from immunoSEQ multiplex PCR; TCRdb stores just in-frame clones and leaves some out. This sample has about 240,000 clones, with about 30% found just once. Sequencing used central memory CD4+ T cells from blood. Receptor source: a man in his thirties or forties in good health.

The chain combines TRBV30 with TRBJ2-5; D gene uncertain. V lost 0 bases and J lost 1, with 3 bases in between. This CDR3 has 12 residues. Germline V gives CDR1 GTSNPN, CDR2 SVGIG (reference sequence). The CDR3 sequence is CAWSVVQETQYF. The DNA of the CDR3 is TGTGCCTGGAGTGTGGTCCAAGAGACCCAGTACTTC.

CDR3 residues: CASRRILSYEQYF. Here the CDR3 DNA reads TGTGCCAGCAGACGGATCCTCTCCTACGAGCAGTACTTC. This rearrangement joins TRBV2 to TRBJ2-7; unclear D gene. Germline CDR1 SNHLY, CDR2 FYNNEI. V lost 6 bases to trimming and J lost 0 bases, with 9 bases between them. The CDR3 length is 13 residues.

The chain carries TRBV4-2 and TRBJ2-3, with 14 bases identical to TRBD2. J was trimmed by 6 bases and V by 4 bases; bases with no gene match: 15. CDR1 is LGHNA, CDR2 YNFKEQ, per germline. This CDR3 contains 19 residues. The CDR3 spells CASSPLNPGTSGGGDTQYF. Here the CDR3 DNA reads TGTGCCAGCAGCCCCCTAAACCCCGGGACTAGCGGGGGCGGGGATACGCAGTATTTT.

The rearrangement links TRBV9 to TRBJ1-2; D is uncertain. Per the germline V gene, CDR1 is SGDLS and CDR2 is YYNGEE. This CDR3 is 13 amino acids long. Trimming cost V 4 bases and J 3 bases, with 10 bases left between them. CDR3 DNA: TGTGCCAGCAGCAAGGACCCCTACTATGGCTACACCTTC. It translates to CASSKDPYYGYTF.

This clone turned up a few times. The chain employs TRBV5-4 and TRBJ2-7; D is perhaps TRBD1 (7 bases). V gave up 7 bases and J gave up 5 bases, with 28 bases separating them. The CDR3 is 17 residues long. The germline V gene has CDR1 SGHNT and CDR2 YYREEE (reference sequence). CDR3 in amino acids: CASSAGQKRVEGNEQYF. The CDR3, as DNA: TGTGCCAGCTCTGCGGGACAGAAGAGGGTAGAGGGGAACGAGCAGTACTTC.

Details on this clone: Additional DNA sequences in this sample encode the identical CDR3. CDR3 nucleotide sequence: TGTGCCAGCAGTGAAAGGGGCACCTCCTCCTACAATGAGCAGTTCTTC. Translation: CASSERGTSSYNEQFF. V usage is TRBV2 and J usage is TRBJ2-1, with D possibly matching TRBD1 (5 bases). This CDR3 has 16 amino acids. CDR1 is SNHLY and CDR2 is FYNNEI in the germline V gene. The V end lost 2 bases, the J end lost 0 bases, and 11 bases lay between the germline ends.

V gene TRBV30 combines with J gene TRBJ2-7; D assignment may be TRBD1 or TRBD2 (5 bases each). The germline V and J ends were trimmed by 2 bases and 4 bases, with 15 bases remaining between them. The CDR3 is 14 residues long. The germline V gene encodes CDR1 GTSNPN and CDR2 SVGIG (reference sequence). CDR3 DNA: TGTGCCTGGAGTCCCGGGACCAAGCTTTACGAGCAGTACTTC. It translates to CAWSPGTKLYEQYF.

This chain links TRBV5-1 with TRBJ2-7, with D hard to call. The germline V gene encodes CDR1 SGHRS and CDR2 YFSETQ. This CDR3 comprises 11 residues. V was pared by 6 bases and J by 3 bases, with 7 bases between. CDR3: CASTSDYEQYF. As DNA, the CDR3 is TGCGCCAGCACGTCGGACTACGAGCAGTACTTC.

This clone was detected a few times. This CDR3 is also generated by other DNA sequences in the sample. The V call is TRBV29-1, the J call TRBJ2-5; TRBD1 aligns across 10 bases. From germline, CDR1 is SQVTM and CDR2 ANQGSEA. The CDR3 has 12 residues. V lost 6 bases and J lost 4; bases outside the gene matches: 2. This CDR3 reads CSVWTGGETQYF. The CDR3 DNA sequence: TGCAGCGTCTGGACAGGGGGAGAGACCCAGTACTTC.

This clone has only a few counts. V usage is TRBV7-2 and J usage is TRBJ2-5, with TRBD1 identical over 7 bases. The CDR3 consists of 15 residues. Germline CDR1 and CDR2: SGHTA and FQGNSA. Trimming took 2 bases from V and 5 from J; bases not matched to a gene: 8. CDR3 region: CASSLTRDSPETQYF. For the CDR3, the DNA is TGTGCCAGCAGCTTAACCCGGGACAGCCCGGAGACCCAGTACTTC.

CDR3 sequence: CASISDLSGTTEAFF. The CDR3 region has the DNA TGTGCCAGCATCTCTGATTTATCGGGGACCACTGAAGCTTTCTTT. This chain connects TRBV6-1 to TRBJ1-1; D might be TRBD1 (5 bases). Germline V gene data show CDR1 as MNHNS and CDR2 as SASEGT. This CDR3 is 15 amino acids long. V was trimmed by 7 bases and J by 4 bases, leaving 19 bases between them.

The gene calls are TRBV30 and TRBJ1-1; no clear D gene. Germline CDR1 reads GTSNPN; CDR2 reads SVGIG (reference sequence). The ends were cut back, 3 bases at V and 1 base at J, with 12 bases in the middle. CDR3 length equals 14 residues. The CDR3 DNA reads TGTGCCTGGAGGGTGGACTTTCGGAACACTGAAGCTTTCTTT. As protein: CAWRVDFRNTEAFF.

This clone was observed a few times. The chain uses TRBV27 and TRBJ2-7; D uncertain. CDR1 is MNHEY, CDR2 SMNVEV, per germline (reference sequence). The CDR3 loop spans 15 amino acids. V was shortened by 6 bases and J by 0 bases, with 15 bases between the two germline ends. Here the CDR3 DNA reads TGTGCCAGCAGACTACTATCCGTTAGCTCCTACGAGCAGTACTTC. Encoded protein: CASRLLSVSSYEQYF.

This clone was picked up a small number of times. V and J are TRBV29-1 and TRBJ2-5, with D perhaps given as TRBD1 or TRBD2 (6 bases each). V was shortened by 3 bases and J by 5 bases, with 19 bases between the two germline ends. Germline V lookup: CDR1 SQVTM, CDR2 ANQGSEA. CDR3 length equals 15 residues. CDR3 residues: CSVDGLGGQAETQYF. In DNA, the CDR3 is TGCAGCGTTGATGGCTTAGGGGGGCAAGCGGAGACCCAGTACTTC. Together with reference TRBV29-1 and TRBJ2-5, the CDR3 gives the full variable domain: SAVISQKPSRDICQRGTSLTIQCQVDSQVTMMFWYRQQPGQSLTLIATANQGSEATYESGFVIDKFPISRPNLTFSTLTVSNMSPEDSSIYLCSVDGLGGQAETQYFGPGTRLLVL.

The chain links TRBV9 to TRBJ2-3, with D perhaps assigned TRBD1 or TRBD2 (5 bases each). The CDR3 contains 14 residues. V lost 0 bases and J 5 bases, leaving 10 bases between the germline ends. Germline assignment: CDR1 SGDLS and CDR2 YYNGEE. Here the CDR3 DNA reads TGTGCCAGCAGCGTAGGAGGGGCCCAAGATACGCAGTATTTT. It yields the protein CASSVGGAQDTQYF. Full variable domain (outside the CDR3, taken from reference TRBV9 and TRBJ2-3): DSGVTQTPKHLITATGQRVTLRCSPRSGDLSVYWYQQSLDQGLQFLIQYYNGEERAKGNILERFSAQQFPDLHSELNLSSLELGDSALYFCASSVGGAQDTQYFGPGTRLTVL.

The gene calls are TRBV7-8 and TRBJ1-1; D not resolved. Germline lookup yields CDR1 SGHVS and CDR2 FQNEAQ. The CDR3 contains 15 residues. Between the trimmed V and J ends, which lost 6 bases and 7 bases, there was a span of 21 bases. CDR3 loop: CASSYKDPAHYEAFF. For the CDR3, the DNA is TGTGCCAGCAGTTACAAAGATCCAGCGCACTATGAAGCTTTCTTT. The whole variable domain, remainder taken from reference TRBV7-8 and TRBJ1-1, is GAGVSQSPRYKVAKRGQDVALRCDPISGHVSLFWYQQALGQGPEFLTYFQNEAQLDKSGLPSDRFFAERPEGSVSTLKIQRTQQEDSAVYLCASSYKDPAHYEAFFGQGTRLTVV.

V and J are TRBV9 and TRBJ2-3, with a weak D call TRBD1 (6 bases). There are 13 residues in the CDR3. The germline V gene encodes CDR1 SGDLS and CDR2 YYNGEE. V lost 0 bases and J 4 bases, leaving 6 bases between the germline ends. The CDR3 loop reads CASSVEGADTQYF. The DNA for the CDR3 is TGTGCCAGCAGCGTAGAGGGGGCAGATACGCAGTATTTT.